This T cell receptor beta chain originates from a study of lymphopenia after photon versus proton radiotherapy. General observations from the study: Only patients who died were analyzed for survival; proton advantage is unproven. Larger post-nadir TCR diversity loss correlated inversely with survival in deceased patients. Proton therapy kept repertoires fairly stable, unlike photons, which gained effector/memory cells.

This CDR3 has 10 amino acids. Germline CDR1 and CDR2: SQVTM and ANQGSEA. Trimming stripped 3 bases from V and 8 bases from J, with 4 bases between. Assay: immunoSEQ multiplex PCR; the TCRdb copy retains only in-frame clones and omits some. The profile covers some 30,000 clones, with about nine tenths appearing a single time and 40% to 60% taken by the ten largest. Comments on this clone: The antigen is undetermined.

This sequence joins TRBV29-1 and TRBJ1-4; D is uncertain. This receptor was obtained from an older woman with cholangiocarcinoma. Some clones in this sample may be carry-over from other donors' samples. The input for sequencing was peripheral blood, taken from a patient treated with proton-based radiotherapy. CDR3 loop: CSVEEEKLFF. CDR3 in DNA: TGCAGCGTTGAGGAAGAAAAACTGTTTTTT. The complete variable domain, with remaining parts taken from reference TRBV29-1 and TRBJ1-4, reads SAVISQKPSRDICQRGTSLTIQCQVDSQVTMMFWYRQQPGQSLTLIATANQGSEATYESGFVIDKFPISRPNLTFSTLTVSNMSPEDSSIYLCSVEEEKLFFGSGTQLSVL.